This entry lists 9 T cell receptor beta chains sequenced from one sample in a study of molecular identifiers for immune sequencing clone quantification. TCRdb itself ran the PCR reads through MiXCR, one entry per CDR3 protein. This sample yields a few hundred thousand distinct CDR3 sequences, of which about 21% are seen a single time; about 0.8% belongs to the top ten. Input material: naive CD8+ T cells from blood, with Jurkat cell RNA spiked in. Subset given: FACS-sorted CD8+CD4-CCR7+CD45RA+ naive T cells. The source of these receptors is a human donor in good health. Some libraries in this study had Jurkat cell RNA spiked in.

The chain combines TRBV7-9 with TRBJ1-1; D not certain. Trimming removed 1 base at V and 3 bases at J, with 12 bases between. This CDR3 is built from 15 residues. CDR1 SEHNR and CDR2 FQNEAQ come from the germline V gene (reference sequence). The CDR3 DNA reads as TGTGCCAGCAGCTTAGAATGGGCAGGACACACTGAAGCTTTCTTT. Residues: CASSLEWAGHTEAFF.

The chain has TRBV19 and TRBJ1-4, with D hard to call. Trimming took 3 bases from V and 5 from J, leaving 10 bases between them. This CDR3 is built from 14 residues. Per the germline V gene, CDR1 is LNHDA and CDR2 is SQIVND (reference sequence). DNA for the CDR3: TGTGCCAGTAGTATGTGGAGTTGGAATGAAAAACTGTTTTTT. Amino acid sequence: CASSMWSWNEKLFF.

This clonotype showed up many times. The chain joins TRBV7-2 to TRBJ2-3, with 10 bases aligning to TRBD2. CDR3 size: 21 residues. The germline CDR1 and CDR2 sequences are SGHTA and FQGNSA. V gave up 5 bases and J gave up 5 bases; unmatched junction bases: 25. The CDR3 coding sequence is TGTGCCAGCAGCCAATATACTCGCCGAGCGGGAGGGCTAAAATGGAGAGATACGCAGTATTTT. Protein: CASSQYTRRAGGLKWRDTQYF. The complete variable domain, with remaining parts taken from reference TRBV7-2 and TRBJ2-3, reads GAGVSQSPSNKVTEKGKDVELRCDPISGHTALYWYRQSLGQGLEFLIYFQGNSAPDKSGLPSDRFSAERTGGSVSTLTIQRTQQEDSAVYLCASSQYTRRAGGLKWRDTQYFGPGTRLTVL.

Remarks on this clonotype: Compared with germline, one end of the junction differs, possibly owing to a read error. The V call is TRBV28, the J call TRBJ1-1, with 7 positions matching TRBD1. CDR1 is MDHEN, CDR2 SYDVKM, per germline. The CDR3 runs to 15 residues. CDR3 bases: TGTGCCGGCAGGGGGTGGGGTGAGGGAACCACTGAAGCTTTCTTT. Translating gives CAGRGWGEGTTEAFF.

The gene calls are TRBV12-5 and TRBJ2-5; TRBD1 or TRBD2 may be the D gene (6 bases each). The V gene lost 3 bases and the J gene lost 5 bases, with 19 bases spanning the gap. Germline V gives CDR1 LGHNT, CDR2 FRNRAP. The CDR3 contains 16 residues. CDR3 residues: CASGLAGDGGGETQYF. CDR3 DNA sequence: TGTGCTAGTGGTTTAGCAGGGGACGGGGGTGGTGAGACCCAGTACTTC.

This rearrangement joins TRBV5-4 to TRBJ2-7; tentative D call: TRBD1 (6 bases). V lost 3 bases to trimming and J lost 5 bases, with 12 bases between them. CDR1 and CDR2 from the germline V gene are SGHNT and YYREEE (reference sequence). The CDR3 runs 13 residues. CDR3 loop: CASSWGPSDEQYF. The CDR3 nucleotides read TGTGCCAGCAGCTGGGGGCCCTCGGACGAGCAGTACTTC. The full variable domain, rest sourced from reference TRBV5-4 and TRBJ2-7, is ETGVTQSPTHLIKTRGQQVTLRCSSQSGHNTVSWYQQALGQGPQFIFQYYREEENGRGNFPPRFSGLQFPNYSSELNVNALELDDSALYLCASSWGPSDEQYFGPGTRLTVT.

This clonotype was seen ten or more times. The chain uses TRBV7-2 and TRBJ1-1; D may be TRBD1 (5 bases). Germline V gene sequence: CDR1 SGHTA, CDR2 FQGNSA. Trimming removed 3 bases from V and 5 bases from J, with 10 bases in between. The CDR3 is 13 residues long. In DNA, the CDR3 is TGTGCCAGCAGCTTCGGGACGTGGACTGAAGCTTTCTTT. Protein: CASSFGTWTEAFF.

This clonotype has a count of ten or more. CDR3 sequence (DNA): TGTGCCAGCAGCACCGTCCGGGAGCGCACTACAGATACGCAGTATTTT. The encoded protein is CASSTVRERTTDTQYF. The V call is TRBV9, the J call TRBJ2-3; D possibly corresponds to TRBD2 (6 bases). CDR1 and CDR2 from the germline V gene are SGDLS and YYNGEE. The V end lost 4 bases, the J end lost 3 bases, and 18 bases lay between the germline ends. The CDR3 spans 16 residues.

There are a few counts of this clonotype. CDR3 bases: TGTGCCAGCAGCCCTTCGGGCAGGACCCAATTCAATGAGCAGTTCTTC. Residues: CASSPSGRTQFNEQFF. The chain combines TRBV7-9 with TRBJ2-1, with D unresolved. Germline V gives CDR1 SEHNR, CDR2 FQNEAQ (reference sequence). Trimming removed 5 bases from V and 6 bases from J, with 20 bases in between. This CDR3 contains 16 residues.